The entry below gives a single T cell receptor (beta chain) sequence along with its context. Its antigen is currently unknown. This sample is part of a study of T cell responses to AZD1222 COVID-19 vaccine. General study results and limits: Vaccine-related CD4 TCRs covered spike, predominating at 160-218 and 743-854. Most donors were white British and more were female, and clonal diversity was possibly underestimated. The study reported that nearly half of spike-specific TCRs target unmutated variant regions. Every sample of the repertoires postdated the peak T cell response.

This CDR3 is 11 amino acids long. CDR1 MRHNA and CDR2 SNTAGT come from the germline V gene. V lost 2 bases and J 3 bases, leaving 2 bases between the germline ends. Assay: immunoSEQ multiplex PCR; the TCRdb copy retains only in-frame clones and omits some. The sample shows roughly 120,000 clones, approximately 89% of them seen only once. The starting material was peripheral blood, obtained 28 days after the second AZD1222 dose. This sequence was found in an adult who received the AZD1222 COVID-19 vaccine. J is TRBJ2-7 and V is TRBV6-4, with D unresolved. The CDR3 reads CASSDHYEQYF. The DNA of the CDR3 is TGTGCCAGCAGTGACCACTACGAGCAGTACTTC.